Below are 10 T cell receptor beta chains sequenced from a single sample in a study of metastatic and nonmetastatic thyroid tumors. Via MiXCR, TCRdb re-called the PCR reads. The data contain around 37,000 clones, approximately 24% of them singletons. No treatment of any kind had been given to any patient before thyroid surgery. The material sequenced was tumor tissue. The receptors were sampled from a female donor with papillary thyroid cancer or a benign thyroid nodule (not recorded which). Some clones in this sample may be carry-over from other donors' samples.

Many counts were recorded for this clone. CDR3 in DNA: TGTGCCAGCAATCAAGGCACGGGGGGCAGCACCGGGGAGCTGTTTTTT. Protein product: CASNQGTGGSTGELFF. The chain carries TRBV7-6 and TRBJ2-2; D perhaps matches TRBD2 (7 bases). The V end lost 7 bases, the J end lost 4 bases, and 19 bases lay between the germline ends. This CDR3 is built from 16 residues. Germline CDR1 reads SGHVS; CDR2 reads FNYEAQ. Full variable domain (remainder filled in from reference TRBV7-6 and TRBJ2-2): GAGVSQSPRYKVTKRGQDVALRCDPISGHVSLYWYRQALGQGPEFLTYFNYEAQQDKSGLPNDRFSAERPEGSISTLTIQRTEQRDSAMYRCASNQGTGGSTGELFFGEGSRLTVL.

The CDR3 DNA follows: TGCGCCAGCAGCCCTGGTTCTATGGGGGGAAGGTTAGACGAGCAGTACTTC. Translated: CASSPGSMGGRLDEQYF. The chain is built from TRBV4-1 and TRBJ2-7, with TRBD2 as a possible D gene (6 bases). This CDR3 contains 17 residues. V lost 4 bases and J 5 bases, leaving 24 bases between the germline ends. The germline V gene encodes CDR1 MGHRA and CDR2 YSYEKL.

This chain's CDR3 is CSAWTSGRVRRDEQYF. CDR3 DNA: TGCAGTGCCTGGACTAGCGGGAGGGTCCGCCGGGACGAGCAGTACTTC. The chain employs TRBV20-1 and TRBJ2-7, with TRBD2 identical over 15 bases. Trimming cost V 6 bases and J 5 bases; bases outside gene matches: 11. The CDR3 loop spans 16 amino acids. Germline V lookup: CDR1 DFQATT, CDR2 SNEGSKA (reference sequence).

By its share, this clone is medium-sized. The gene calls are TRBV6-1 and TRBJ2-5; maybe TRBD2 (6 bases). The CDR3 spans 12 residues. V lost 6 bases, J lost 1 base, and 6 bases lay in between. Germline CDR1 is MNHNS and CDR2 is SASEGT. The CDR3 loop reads CASRGGQETQYF. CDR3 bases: TGTGCCAGCAGGGGGGGCCAAGAGACCCAGTACTTC.

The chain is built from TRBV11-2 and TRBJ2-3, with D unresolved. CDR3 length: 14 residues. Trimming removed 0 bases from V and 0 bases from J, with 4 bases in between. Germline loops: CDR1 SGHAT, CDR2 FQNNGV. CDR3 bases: TGTGCCAGCAGCTTAGAGTTCAGCACAGATACGCAGTATTTT. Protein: CASSLEFSTDTQYF. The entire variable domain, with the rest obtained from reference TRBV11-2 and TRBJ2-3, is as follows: EAGVAQSPRYKIIEKRQSVAFWCNPISGHATLYWYQQILGQGPKLLIQFQNNGVVDDSQLPKDRFSAERLKGVDSTLKIQPAKLEDSAVYLCASSLEFSTDTQYFGPGTRLTVL.

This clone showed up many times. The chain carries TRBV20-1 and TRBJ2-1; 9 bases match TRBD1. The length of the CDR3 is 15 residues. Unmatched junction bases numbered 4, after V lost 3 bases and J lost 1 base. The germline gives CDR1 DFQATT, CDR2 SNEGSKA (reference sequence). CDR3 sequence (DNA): TGCAGTGCTAGTCGGGGACAGGGATCCTACAATGAGCAGTTCTTC. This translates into CSASRGQGSYNEQFF.

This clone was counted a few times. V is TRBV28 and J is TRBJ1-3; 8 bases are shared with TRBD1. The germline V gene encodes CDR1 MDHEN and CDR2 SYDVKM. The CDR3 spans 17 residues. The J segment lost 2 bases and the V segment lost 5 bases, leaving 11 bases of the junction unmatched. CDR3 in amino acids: CASSVIGQGLTGNTIYF. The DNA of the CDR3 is TGTGCCAGCAGTGTAATCGGACAGGGATTAACTGGAAACACCATATATTTT.

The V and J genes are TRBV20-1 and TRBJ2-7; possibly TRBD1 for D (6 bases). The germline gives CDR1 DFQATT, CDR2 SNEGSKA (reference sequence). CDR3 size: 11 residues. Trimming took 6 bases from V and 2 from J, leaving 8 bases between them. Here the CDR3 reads CSAGDTYEQYF. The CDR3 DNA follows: TGCAGTGCGGGGGACACCTACGAGCAGTACTTC.

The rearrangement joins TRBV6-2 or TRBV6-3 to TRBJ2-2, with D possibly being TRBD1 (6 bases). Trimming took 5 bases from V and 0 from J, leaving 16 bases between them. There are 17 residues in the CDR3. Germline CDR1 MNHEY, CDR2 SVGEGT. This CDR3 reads CASSQEYRESNTGELFF. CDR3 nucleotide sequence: TGTGCCAGCAGTCAAGAATACAGGGAGTCGAACACCGGGGAGCTGTTTTTT.

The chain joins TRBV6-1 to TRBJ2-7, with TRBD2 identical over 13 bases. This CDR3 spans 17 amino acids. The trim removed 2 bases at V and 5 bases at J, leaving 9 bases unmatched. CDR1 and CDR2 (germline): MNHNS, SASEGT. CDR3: CASSERTSGSYVHEQYF. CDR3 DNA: TGTGCCAGCAGTGAAAGGACTAGCGGGAGTTACGTTCACGAGCAGTACTTC.